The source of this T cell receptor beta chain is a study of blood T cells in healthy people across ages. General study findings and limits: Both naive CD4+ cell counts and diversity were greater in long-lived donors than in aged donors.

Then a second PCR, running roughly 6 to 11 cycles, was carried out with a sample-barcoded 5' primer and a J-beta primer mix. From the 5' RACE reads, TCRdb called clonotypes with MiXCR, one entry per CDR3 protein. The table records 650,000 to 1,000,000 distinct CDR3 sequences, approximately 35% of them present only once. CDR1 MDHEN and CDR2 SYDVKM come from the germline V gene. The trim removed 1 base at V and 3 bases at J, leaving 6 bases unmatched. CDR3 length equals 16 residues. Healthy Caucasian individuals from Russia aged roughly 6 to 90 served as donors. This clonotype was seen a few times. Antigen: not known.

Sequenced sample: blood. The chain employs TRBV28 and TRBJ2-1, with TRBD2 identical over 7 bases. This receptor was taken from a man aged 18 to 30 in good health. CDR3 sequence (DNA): TGTGCCAGCAGTTTATCCGAAGCGGGGTACTACAATGAGCAGTTCTTC. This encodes CASSLSEAGYYNEQFF.